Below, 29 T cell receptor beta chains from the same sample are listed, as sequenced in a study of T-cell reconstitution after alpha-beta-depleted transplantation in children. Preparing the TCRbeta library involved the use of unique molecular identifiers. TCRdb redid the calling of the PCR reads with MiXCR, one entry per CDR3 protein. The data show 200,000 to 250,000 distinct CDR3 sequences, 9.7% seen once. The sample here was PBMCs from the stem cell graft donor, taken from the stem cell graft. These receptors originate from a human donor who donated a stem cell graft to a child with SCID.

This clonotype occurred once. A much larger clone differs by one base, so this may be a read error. The CDR3: CARREGTLKSYEQYF. The CDR3 DNA reads as TGCGCCAGGAGGGAAGGGACACTGAAATCCTACGAGCAGTACTTC. The rearrangement joins TRBV5-1 to TRBJ2-7, with D possibly being TRBD1 (6 bases). The V end was cut by 8 bases, the J end by 1 base, with 19 bases between. Germline CDR1 reads SGHRS; CDR2 reads YFSETQ. The CDR3 runs 15 residues.

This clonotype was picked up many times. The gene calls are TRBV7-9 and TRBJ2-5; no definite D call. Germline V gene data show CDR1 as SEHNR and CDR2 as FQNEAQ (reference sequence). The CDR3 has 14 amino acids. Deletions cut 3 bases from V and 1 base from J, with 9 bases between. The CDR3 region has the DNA TGTGCCAGCAGCTTGGGTGTATCCCAAGAGACCCAGTACTTC. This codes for CASSLGVSQETQYF.

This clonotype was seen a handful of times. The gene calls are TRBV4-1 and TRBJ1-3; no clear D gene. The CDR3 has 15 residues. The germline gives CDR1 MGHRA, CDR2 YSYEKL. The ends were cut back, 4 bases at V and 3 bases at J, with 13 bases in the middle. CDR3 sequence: CASSPKVTSGNTIYF. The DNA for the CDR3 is TGCGCCAGCAGCCCCAAAGTGACAAGTGGAAACACCATATATTTT.

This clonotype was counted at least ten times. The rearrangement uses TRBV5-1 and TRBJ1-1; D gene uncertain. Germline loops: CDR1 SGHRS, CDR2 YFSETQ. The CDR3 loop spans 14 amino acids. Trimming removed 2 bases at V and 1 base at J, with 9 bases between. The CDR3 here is CASSFAGENTEAFF. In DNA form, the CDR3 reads TGCGCCAGCAGCTTTGCAGGAGAGAACACTGAAGCTTTCTTT.

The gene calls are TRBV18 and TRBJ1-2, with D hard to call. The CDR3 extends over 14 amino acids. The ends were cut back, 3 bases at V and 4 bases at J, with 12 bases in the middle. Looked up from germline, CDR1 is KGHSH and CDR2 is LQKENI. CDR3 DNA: TGTGCCAGCTCACCCGGACCGACTAGCTATGGCTACACCTTC. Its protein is CASSPGPTSYGYTF.

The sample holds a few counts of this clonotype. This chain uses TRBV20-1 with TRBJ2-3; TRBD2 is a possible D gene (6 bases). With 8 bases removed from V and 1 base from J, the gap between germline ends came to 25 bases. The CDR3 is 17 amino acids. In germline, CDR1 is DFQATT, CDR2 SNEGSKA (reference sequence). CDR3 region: CSPNGEFAEGGTDTQYF. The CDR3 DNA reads TGCAGTCCGAACGGGGAATTCGCGGAGGGAGGCACAGATACGCAGTATTTT.

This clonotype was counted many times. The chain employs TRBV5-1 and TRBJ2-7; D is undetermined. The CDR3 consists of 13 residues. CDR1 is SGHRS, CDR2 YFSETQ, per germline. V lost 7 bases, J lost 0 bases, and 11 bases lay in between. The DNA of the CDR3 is TGCGCCAGCCAGCCAGGAAGCTCCTACGAGCAGTACTTC. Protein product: CASQPGSSYEQYF.

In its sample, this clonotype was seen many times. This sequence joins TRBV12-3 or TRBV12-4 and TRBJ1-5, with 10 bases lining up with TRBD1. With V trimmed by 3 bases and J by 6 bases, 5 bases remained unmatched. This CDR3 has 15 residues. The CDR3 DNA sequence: TGTGCCAGCAGTTTTAGGACAGGGGGTATTCAGCCCCAGCATTTT. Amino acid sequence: CASSFRTGGIQPQHF.

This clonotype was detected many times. CDR3 bases: TGTGCCAGCAGTGAAAGGGGTCCAGGGGAGCAGTTCTTC. It yields the protein CASSERGPGEQFF. This chain links TRBV2 with TRBJ2-1, with D perhaps TRBD1 (5 bases). The germline gives CDR1 SNHLY, CDR2 FYNNEI. The CDR3 length is 13 residues. Trimming shortened V by 2 bases and J by 10 bases, and 12 bases separated the two germline ends.

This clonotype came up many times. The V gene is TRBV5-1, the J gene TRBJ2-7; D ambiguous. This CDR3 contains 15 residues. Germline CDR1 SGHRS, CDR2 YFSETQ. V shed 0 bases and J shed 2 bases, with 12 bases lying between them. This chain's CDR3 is CASSLAPSLTYEQYF. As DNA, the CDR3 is TGCGCCAGCAGCTTGGCCCCCAGTCTTACCTACGAGCAGTACTTC.

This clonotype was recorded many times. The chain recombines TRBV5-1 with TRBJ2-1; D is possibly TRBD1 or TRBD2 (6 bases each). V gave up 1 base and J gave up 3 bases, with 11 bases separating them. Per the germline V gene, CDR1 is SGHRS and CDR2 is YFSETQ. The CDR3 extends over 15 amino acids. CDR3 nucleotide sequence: TGCGCCAGCAGCTTGCCCAGGGGAGGCTACAATGAGCAGTTCTTC. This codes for CASSLPRGGYNEQFF.

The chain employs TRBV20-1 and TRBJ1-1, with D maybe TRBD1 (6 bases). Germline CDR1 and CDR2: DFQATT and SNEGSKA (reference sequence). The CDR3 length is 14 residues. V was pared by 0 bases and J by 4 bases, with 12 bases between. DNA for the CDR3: TGCAGTGCTAGAGATACAGGGACTATCACTGAAGCTTTCTTT. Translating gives CSARDTGTITEAFF.

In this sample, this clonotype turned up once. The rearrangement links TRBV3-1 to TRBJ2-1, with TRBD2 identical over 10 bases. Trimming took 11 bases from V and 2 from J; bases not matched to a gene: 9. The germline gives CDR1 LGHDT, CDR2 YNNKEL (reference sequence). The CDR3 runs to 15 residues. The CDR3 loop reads CACTPGTSAYNEQFF. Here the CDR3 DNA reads TGTGCCTGCACCCCGGGGACTAGCGCCTACAATGAGCAGTTCTTC.

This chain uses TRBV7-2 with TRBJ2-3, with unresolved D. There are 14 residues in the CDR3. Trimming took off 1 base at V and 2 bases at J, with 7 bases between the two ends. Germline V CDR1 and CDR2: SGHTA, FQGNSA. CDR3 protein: CASSLERVTDTQYF. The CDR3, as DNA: TGTGCCAGCAGCTTAGAACGGGTCACAGATACGCAGTATTTT.

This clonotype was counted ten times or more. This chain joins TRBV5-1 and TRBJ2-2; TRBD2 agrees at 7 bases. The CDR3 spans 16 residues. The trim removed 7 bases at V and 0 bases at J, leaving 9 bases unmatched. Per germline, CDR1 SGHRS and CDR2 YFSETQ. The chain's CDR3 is CASERYAGANTGELFF. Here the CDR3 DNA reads TGCGCCAGCGAACGTTATGCGGGAGCGAACACCGGGGAGCTGTTTTTT.

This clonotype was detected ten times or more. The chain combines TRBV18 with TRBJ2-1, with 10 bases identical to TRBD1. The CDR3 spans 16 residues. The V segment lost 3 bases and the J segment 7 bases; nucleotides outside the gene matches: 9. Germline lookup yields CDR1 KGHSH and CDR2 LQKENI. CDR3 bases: TGTGCCAGCTCACCCAAGGACAGGGGGAGGCGTAATGAGCAGTTCTTC. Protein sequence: CASSPKDRGRRNEQFF.

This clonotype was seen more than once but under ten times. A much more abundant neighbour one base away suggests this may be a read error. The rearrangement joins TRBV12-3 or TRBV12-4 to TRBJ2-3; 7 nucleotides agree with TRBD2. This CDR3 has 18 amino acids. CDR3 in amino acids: CASCLSRFGGGATDTQYF. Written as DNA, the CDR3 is TGTGCCAGCTGTTTATCACGTTTTGGCGGGGGTGCGACAGATACGCAGTATTTT.

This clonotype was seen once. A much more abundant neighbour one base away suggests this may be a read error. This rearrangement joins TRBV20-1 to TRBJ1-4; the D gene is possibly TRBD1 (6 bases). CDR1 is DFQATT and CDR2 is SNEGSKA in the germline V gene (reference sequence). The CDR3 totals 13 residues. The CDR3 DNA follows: TGCAGTGCTCAACAGGGAAGCAATGAAAAACAGTTTTTT. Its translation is CSAQQGSNEKQFF.

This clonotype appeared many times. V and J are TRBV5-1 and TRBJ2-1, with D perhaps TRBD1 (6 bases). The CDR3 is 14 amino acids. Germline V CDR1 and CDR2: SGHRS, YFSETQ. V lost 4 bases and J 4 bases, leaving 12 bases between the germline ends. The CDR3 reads CASSKIGQYNEQFF. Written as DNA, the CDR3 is TGCGCCAGCAGCAAGATCGGACAGTACAATGAGCAGTTCTTC.

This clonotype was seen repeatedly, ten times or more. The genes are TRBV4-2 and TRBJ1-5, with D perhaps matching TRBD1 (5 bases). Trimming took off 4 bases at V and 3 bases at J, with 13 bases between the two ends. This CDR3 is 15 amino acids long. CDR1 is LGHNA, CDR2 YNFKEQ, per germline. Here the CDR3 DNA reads TGTGCCAGCAGCCCCTATGGGGCCATCAATCAGCCCCAGCATTTT. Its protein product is CASSPYGAINQPQHF.

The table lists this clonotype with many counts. The CDR3 reads CASSLNRDLNTEAFF. In nucleotides, the CDR3 is TGTGCCAGCAGCTTAAACAGGGACCTGAACACTGAAGCTTTCTTT. The rearrangement joins TRBV7-2 to TRBJ1-1; possibly TRBD1 for D (6 bases). The V end was cut by 2 bases, the J end by 0 bases, with 10 bases between. Looked up from germline, CDR1 is SGHTA and CDR2 is FQGNSA. CDR3 length equals 15 residues.

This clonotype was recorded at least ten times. The CDR3 region has the DNA TGCAGTGCTATCCCTCCAACAGGGAACACTGAAGCTTTCTTT. Translating gives CSAIPPTGNTEAFF. The chain employs TRBV20-1 and TRBJ1-1, with D perhaps matching TRBD1 (5 bases). The CDR3 extends over 14 amino acids. Germline CDR1 and CDR2: DFQATT and SNEGSKA (reference sequence). The V gene lost 4 bases and the J gene lost 1 base, with 13 bases spanning the gap.

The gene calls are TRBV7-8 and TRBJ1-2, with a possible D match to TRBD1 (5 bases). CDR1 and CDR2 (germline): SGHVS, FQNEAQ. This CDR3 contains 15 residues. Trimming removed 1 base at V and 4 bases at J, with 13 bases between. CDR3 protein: CASSLGWGQGYGYTF. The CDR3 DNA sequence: TGTGCCAGCAGCTTAGGCTGGGGCCAGGGCTATGGCTACACCTTC.

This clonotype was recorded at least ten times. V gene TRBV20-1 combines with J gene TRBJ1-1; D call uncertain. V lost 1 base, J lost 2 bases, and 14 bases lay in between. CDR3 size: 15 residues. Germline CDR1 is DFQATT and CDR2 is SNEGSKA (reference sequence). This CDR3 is CSARVSGPGNTEAFF. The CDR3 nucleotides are TGCAGTGCTAGAGTCAGTGGACCGGGTAACACTGAAGCTTTCTTT.

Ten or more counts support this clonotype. CDR3 protein: CASSYGLSNEKLFF. The CDR3 DNA reads TGTGCCAGCAGTTACGGGTTATCCAATGAAAAACTGTTTTTT. The chain is built from TRBV6-5 and TRBJ1-4, with D hard to call. Trimming stripped 2 bases from V and 5 bases from J, with 9 bases between. CDR1 is MNHEY and CDR2 is SVGAGI in the germline V gene. This CDR3 spans 14 amino acids.

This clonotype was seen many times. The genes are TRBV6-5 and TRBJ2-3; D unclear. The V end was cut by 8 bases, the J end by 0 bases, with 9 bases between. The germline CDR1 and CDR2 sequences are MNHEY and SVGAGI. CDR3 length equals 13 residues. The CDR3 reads CASRTRSTDTQYF. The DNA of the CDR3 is TGTGCCAGCCGCACTCGAAGCACAGATACGCAGTATTTT.

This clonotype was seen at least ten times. Here the CDR3 reads CASSGAIATEAFF. The CDR3 DNA reads TGTGCCAGCAGCGGAGCAATTGCGACTGAAGCTTTCTTT. The V gene is TRBV3-1, the J gene TRBJ1-1; no definite D call. V lost 5 bases, J lost 5 bases, and 12 bases lay in between. CDR1 and CDR2 from the germline V gene are LGHDT and YNNKEL (reference sequence). This CDR3 contains 13 residues.

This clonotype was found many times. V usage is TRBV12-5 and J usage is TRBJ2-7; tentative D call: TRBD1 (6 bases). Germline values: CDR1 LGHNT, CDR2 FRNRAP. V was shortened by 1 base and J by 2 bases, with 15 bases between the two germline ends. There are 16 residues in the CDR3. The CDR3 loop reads CASGLAPDEGAYEQYF. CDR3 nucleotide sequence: TGTGCTAGTGGTTTGGCCCCAGACGAGGGGGCCTACGAGCAGTACTTC.

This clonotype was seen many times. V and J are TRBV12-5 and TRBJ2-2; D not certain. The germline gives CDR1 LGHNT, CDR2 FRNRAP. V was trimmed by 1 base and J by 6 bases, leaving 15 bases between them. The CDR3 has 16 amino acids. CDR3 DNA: TGTGCTAGTGGTTTGGGGCGGTCCCCAACCCCCGGGGAGCTGTTTTTT. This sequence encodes CASGLGRSPTPGELFF.